A selection of T cell receptor beta chains follows, all from one sample in a study of blood T cell repertoires in COVID-19. The table came from immunoSEQ multiplex PCR; TCRdb's copy has only in-frame clones and leaves some out. The sample yields around 200,000 clones, 80% to 90% seen once. Sequencing was carried out using PBMCs or T cells enriched from blood (not recorded which). Receptor source: a young man who had recovered from COVID-19. Both conserved end residues are part of each CDR3. The order of the fields is clone size, J gene, V gene, D gene, CDR3 protein, CDR3 DNA. D genes are given only for firm matches. Only some rows state a clone size, as once, few, many or a class for expanded clones.

few	TRBJ1-1	TRBV2	TRBD1	CASSEQGGNTEAFF	TGTGCCAGCAGTGAACAGGGGGGAAACACTGAAGCTTTCTTT
NA	TRBJ2-7	TRBV20-1	NA	CSASDHRQVLYEQYF	TGCAGTGCTAGTGACCACCGGCAGGTACTCTACGAGCAGTACTTC
NA	TRBJ2-3	TRBV7-2	TRBD2	CASRRKFAIAGALSDTQYF	TGTGCCAGCAGGCGAAAGTTTGCTATAGCGGGAGCCCTCTCAGATACGCAGTATTTT
NA	TRBJ1-2	TRBV29-1	TRBD1	CSVEGQGYGYTF	TGCAGCGTTGAAGGACAGGGCTATGGCTACACCTTC
NA	TRBJ2-2	TRBV10-1	NA	CASSGLDRLGGTGELFF	TGCGCCAGCAGTGGACTAGACCGCTTGGGGGGCACCGGGGAGCTGTTTTTT
NA	TRBJ1-5	TRBV19	NA	CASSSGGVLYQPQHF	TGTGCCAGTAGTTCGGGAGGGGTTCTTTATCAGCCCCAGCATTTT
NA	TRBJ1-2	TRBV9	NA	CASSVVGRGNGYTF	TGTGCCAGCAGCGTAGTGGGTAGGGGTAATGGCTACACCTTC
NA	TRBJ1-2	TRBV20-1	TRBD1	CSAPTGNGYTF	TGCAGTGCCCCGACAGGGAATGGCTACACCTTC
NA	TRBJ2-3	TRBV9	NA	CASSVVAGYTDTQYF	TGTGCCAGCAGCGTAGTTGCGGGGTACACAGATACGCAGTATTTT
NA	TRBJ2-6	TRBV2	NA	CASSPGSSGANVLTF	TGTGCCAGCAGCCCTGGCAGCTCTGGGGCCAACGTCCTGACTTTC
NA	TRBJ1-3	TRBV4-2	NA	CASSVEAGNGNTIYF	TGTGCCAGCAGCGTCGAAGCAGGGAACGGAAACACCATATATTTT
NA	TRBJ2-7	TRBV2	TRBD2	CASKAGGLRVIFEQYF	TGTGCCAGCAAGGCGGGGGGCCTCCGAGTTATTTTCGAGCAGTACTTC
NA	TRBJ2-7	TRBV10-2	NA	CASSGDNYEQYF	TGCGCCAGCAGTGGGGACAACTACGAGCAGTACTTC
NA	TRBJ1-1	TRBV7-2	TRBD1	CASSLGWTGTFMNTEAFF	TGTGCCAGCAGCTTAGGATGGACAGGGACCTTTATGAACACTGAAGCTTTCTTT
few	TRBJ1-2	TRBV5-1	TRBD1	CASSYGQDYGYTF	TGCGCCAGCAGCTATGGACAGGACTATGGCTACACCTTC
NA	TRBJ2-7	TRBV10-1	TRBD1	CASSFGTGEGYEQYF	TGCGCCAGCAGCTTTGGGACAGGGGAGGGCTACGAGCAGTACTTC
NA	TRBJ2-1	TRBV5-6	NA	CASSAGRNEQFF	TGTGCCAGCAGCGCGGGGCGAAATGAGCAGTTCTTC
NA	TRBJ1-3	TRBV30	NA	CAWSVPAGSGNTIYF	TGTGCCTGGAGTGTGCCGGCAGGCTCTGGAAACACCATATATTTT
NA	TRBJ2-5	TRBV2	TRBD1	CASSQTTGYQETQYF	TGTGCCAGCAGTCAAACGACAGGGTACCAAGAGACCCAGTACTTC
NA	TRBJ2-1	TRBV28	TRBD2	CASSFVGRTSGYNEQFF	TGTGCCAGCAGTTTTGTAGGCCGAACTAGCGGCTACAATGAGCAGTTCTTC
once	TRBJ2-1	TRBV19	TRBD2	CASKSYSSGLAGSNEQFF	TGTGCCAGTAAATCCTATTCTAGCGGTCTAGCGGGATCAAATGAGCAGTTCTTC
NA	TRBJ1-6	TRBV19	TRBD1	CASSLGDSHYYNSPLHF	TGTGCCAGTAGCTTAGGGGACAGCCATTACTATAATTCACCCCTCCACTTT
NA	TRBJ2-7	TRBV9	TRBD1	CASSVGQGIYEQYF	TGTGCCAGCAGCGTCGGACAGGGCATCTACGAGCAGTACTTC
NA	TRBJ2-7	TRBV3-1/TRBV3-2	NA	CASSQPLRPFNEQYF	TGTGCCAGCAGCCAACCATTGCGGCCCTTTAACGAGCAGTACTTC
NA	TRBJ1-6	TRBV5-6	TRBD1	CASSLGQGANSPLHF	TGTGCCAGCAGCCTCGGACAGGGGGCGAATTCACCCCTCCACTTT
NA	TRBJ1-2	TRBV13	TRBD1	CASSFDRDGYGYTF	TGTGCCAGCAGCTTCGACAGGGACGGCTATGGCTACACCTTC
NA	TRBJ1-1	TRBV5-1	TRBD1	CASSAQGAGNTEAFF	TGCGCCAGCAGCGCCCAGGGGGCAGGGAACACTGAAGCTTTCTTT
NA	TRBJ1-6	TRBV2	NA	CASSEPGNSPLHF	TGTGCCAGCAGTGAACCCGGTAATTCACCCCTCCACTTT
few	TRBJ1-5	TRBV2	NA	CASSVGEYQPQHF	TGTGCCAGCAGTGTAGGAGAATATCAGCCCCAGCATTTT